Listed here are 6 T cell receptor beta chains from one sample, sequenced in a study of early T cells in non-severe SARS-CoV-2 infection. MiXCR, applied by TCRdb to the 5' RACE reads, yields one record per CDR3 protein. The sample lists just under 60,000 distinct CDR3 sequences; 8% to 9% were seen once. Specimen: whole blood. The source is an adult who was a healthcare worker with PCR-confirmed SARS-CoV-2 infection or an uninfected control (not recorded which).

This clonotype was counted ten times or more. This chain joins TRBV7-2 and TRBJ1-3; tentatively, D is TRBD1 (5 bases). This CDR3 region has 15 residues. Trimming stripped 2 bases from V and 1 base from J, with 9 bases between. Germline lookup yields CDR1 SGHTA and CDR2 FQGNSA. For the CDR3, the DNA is TGTGCCAGCAGCTTACAGGGTTCTTCTGGAAACACCATATATTTT. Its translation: CASSLQGSSGNTIYF.

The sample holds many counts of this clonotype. The chain's CDR3 is CASSPTAQGGTNYEQYF. In DNA, the CDR3 is TGTGCCAGCAGTCCCACTGCCCAGGGAGGAACTAACTACGAGCAGTACTTC. The chain employs TRBV28 and TRBJ2-7, with D tentatively TRBD2 (6 bases). CDR3 length: 17 amino acids. Germline V gene lookup returns CDR1 MDHEN and CDR2 SYDVKM. Trimming left V 5 bases short and J 3 bases short, with 23 bases between.

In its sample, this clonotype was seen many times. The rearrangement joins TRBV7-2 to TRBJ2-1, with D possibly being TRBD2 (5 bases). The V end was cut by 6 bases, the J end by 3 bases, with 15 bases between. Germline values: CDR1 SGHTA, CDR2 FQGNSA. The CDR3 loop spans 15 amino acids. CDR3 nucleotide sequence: TGTGCCAGCAGAACTAGGGTGGAAAACTACAATGAGCAGTTCTTC. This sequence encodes CASRTRVENYNEQFF.

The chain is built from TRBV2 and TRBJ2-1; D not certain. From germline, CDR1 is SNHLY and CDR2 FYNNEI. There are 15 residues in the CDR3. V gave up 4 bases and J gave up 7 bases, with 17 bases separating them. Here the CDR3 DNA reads TGTGCCAGCAGTGCCCGACGCGGCCTCGGGAATGAGCAGTTCTTC. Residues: CASSARRGLGNEQFF.

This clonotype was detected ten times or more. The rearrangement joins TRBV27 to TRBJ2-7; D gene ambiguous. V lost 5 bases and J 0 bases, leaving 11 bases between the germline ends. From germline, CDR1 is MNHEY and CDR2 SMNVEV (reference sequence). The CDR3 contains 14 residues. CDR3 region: CASSPRPDSYEQYF. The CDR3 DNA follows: TGTGCCAGCAGTCCCAGACCCGACTCCTACGAGCAGTACTTC.

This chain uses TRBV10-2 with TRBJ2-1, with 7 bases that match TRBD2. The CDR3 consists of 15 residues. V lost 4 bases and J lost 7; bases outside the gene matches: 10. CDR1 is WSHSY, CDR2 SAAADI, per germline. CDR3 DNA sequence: TGCGCCAGCAGTGGGCGGGCGGGAGCAAGTAATGAGCAGTTCTTC. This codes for CASSGRAGASNEQFF.